The 10 T cell receptor beta chains listed next were all sequenced from one sample in a study of response to subunit inactivated influenza vaccine. TCRdb called the RT-PCR reads again in MiXCR, with one record for every CDR3 protein. Of over 150,000 distinct CDR3 sequences listed, over 8.5% are singletons. Sequencing used CD8+ T cells sorted from PBMCs, obtained roughly 24 months after vaccination. The origin of the receptors is a man between 50 and 75 years old who received an inactivated influenza vaccine.

The table lists this clonotype with a few counts. The chain recombines TRBV6-2 or TRBV6-3 with TRBJ2-1, with 7 bases that match TRBD2. J was trimmed by 5 bases and V by 4 bases; bases with no gene match: 8. The CDR3 spans 15 residues. From germline, CDR1 is MNHEY and CDR2 SVGEGT. The CDR3 region has the DNA TGTGCCAGCAGTTGGGAGGGAGGCCCGGACAATGAGCAGTTCTTC. Translation: CASSWEGGPDNEQFF.

V usage is TRBV28 and J usage is TRBJ2-7, with TRBD1 matching 7 bases. Trimming took 3 bases from V and 2 from J; bases not matched to a gene: 10. Germline V CDR1 and CDR2: MDHEN, SYDVKM. This CDR3 has 16 amino acids. The DNA of the CDR3 is TGTGCCAGCAGTTTTGGGTTCGCAGGGGGAGCCTACGAGCAGTACTTC. Its translation is CASSFGFAGGAYEQYF. The full variable domain, rest sourced from reference TRBV28 and TRBJ2-7, is DVKVTQSSRYLVKRTGEKVFLECVQDMDHENMFWYRQDPGLGLRLIYFSYDVKMKEKGDIPEGYSVSREKKERFSLILESASTNQTSMYLCASSFGFAGGAYEQYFGPGTRLTVT.

This clonotype occurred many times. The V and J genes are TRBV7-8 and TRBJ2-1; D gene uncertain. This CDR3 is 12 amino acids long. V was clipped by 1 base and J by 9 bases, with 7 bases between them. Looked up from germline, CDR1 is SGHVS and CDR2 is FQNEAQ. The CDR3 DNA is TGTGCCAGCAGCTTAGACGAGACTGAGCAGTTCTTC. It codes for CASSLDETEQFF.

This clonotype was seen at least ten times. The chain links TRBV29-1 to TRBJ2-1; D might be TRBD2 (5 bases). The CDR3 extends over 11 amino acids. Trimming removed 4 bases from V and 5 bases from J, with 6 bases in between. Germline V gene lookup returns CDR1 SQVTM and CDR2 ANQGSEA. CDR3 in DNA: TGCAGCGTTGGGGAGAACAATGAGCAGTTCTTC. This sequence encodes CSVGENNEQFF.

This clonotype was observed a few times. The rearrangement uses TRBV2 and TRBJ2-3, with 7 nucleotides matching TRBD1. Germline V gene sequence: CDR1 SNHLY, CDR2 FYNNEI. This CDR3 is 16 amino acids long. V was pared by 1 base and J by 3 bases, with 7 bases of the junction left unmatched. Here the CDR3 reads CASSEGDSYLTDTQYF. The CDR3 DNA reads TGTGCCAGCAGTGAAGGGGACAGTTATTTGACAGATACGCAGTATTTT.

V gene TRBV7-3 combines with J gene TRBJ2-4; possible D gene TRBD1, 6 bases. V was clipped by 5 bases and J by 2 bases, with 16 bases between them. This CDR3 is built from 16 residues. The germline V gene has CDR1 SGHTA and CDR2 FQGTGA. The DNA of the CDR3 is TGTGCCAGCAGCGCTGTGGGGGCCGGTTCCAAAAACATTCAGTACTTC. Residues: CASSAVGAGSKNIQYF. Together with reference TRBV7-3 and TRBJ2-4, the CDR3 gives the full variable domain: GAGVSQTPSNKVTEKGKYVELRCDPISGHTALYWYRQSLGQGPEFLIYFQGTGAADDSGLPNDRFFAVRPEGSVSTLKIQRTERGDSAVYLCASSAVGAGSKNIQYFGAGTRLSVL.

This clonotype came up a few times. V is TRBV7-9 and J is TRBJ2-7; D gene uncertain. The germline V gene encodes CDR1 SEHNR and CDR2 FQNEAQ (reference sequence). The germline V and J ends were trimmed by 2 bases and 4 bases, with 6 bases remaining between them. The CDR3 length is 12 residues. In DNA, the CDR3 is TGTGCCAGCAGCTTAATCCCGTACGAGCAGTACTTC. Residues: CASSLIPYEQYF.

This clonotype was detected only a few times. This rearrangement joins TRBV29-1 to TRBJ2-2; D remains unclear. Germline values: CDR1 SQVTM, CDR2 ANQGSEA. V lost 4 bases, J lost 6 bases, and 9 bases lay in between. This CDR3 has 12 residues. CDR3 in DNA: TGCAGCGTTGGGGTGGGTTCCGGGGAGCTGTTTTTT. Residues: CSVGVGSGELFF.

This clonotype showed up many times. This chain joins TRBV12-3 or TRBV12-4 and TRBJ2-1, with 11 bases matching TRBD2. V was pared by 5 bases and J by 9 bases, with 12 bases of the junction left unmatched. The CDR3 is 16 amino acids. The CDR3: CASSPGLADLRGEQFF. The CDR3 nucleotides are TGTGCCAGCAGTCCGGGACTAGCGGACCTCCGGGGTGAGCAGTTCTTC.

This clonotype was found a few times. The chain carries TRBV27 and TRBJ2-5; D ambiguous. This CDR3 spans 13 amino acids. Between the trimmed V and J ends, which lost 8 bases and 2 bases, there was a span of 12 bases. In germline, CDR1 is MNHEY, CDR2 SMNVEV (reference sequence). The CDR3 coding sequence is TGTGCCAGCTCTTTCGGGCAGCAAGAGACCCAGTACTTC. The encoded protein is CASSFGQQETQYF.